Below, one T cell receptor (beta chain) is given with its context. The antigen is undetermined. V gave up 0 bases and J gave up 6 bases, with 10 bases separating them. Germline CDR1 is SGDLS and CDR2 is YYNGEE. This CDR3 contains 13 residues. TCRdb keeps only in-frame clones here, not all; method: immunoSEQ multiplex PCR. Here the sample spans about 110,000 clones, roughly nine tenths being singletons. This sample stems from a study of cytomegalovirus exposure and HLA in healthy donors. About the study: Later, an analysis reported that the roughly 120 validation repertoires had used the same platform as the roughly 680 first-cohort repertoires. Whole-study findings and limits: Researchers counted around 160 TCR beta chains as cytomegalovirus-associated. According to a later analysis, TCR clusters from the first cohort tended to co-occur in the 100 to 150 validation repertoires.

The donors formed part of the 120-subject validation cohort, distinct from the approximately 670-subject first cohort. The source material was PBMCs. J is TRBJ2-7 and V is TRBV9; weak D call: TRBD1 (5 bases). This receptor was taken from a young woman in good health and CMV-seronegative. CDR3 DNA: TGTGCCAGCAGCGTAGAACAGGTTGGCGAGCAGTACTTC. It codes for CASSVEQVGEQYF.